This note documents a single T cell receptor beta chain sequence. The data were obtained in a study of shared clonotypes between healthy human individuals. The method was immunoSEQ multiplex PCR; TCRdb's version includes in-frame clones alone and lacks a portion of them. Here the sample spans more than 2 million clones, 85% to 95% being singletons. Naivety among CD8 cells was defined by CD45RO negativity and positive CCR7 selection, thereby excluding terminally differentiated effector memory CD45RA+ cells. Germline CDR1 and CDR2: PRHDT and FYEKMQ (reference sequence). This CDR3 is 13 amino acids long. V lost 3 bases and J lost 0, with 6 bases in between.

J is TRBJ2-7 and V is TRBV13; D is undetermined. The sequencing input was naive CD8+ T cells sorted from blood. The receptor was derived from a man aged 18 to 30 in good health. The CDR3 is CASSFTRSYEQYF. As DNA, the CDR3 is TGTGCCAGCAGCTTCACCCGCTCCTACGAGCAGTACTTC.